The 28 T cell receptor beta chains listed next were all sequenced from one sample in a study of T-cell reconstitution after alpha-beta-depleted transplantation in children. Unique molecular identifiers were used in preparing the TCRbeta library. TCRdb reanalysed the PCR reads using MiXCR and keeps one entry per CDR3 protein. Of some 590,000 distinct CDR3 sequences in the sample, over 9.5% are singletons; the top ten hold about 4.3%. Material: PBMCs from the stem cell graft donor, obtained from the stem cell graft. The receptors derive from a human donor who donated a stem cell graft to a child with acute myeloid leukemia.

The CDR3 DNA follows: TGTGCCAGTAGTCCGGTATTGGACCGGCACTCCTACGAGCAGTACTTC. The encoded protein is CASSPVLDRHSYEQYF. This chain joins TRBV19 and TRBJ2-7; no clear D. The germline V and J ends were trimmed by 5 bases and 0 bases, with 17 bases remaining between them. The germline V gene has CDR1 LNHDA and CDR2 SQIVND (reference sequence). The CDR3 runs 16 residues.

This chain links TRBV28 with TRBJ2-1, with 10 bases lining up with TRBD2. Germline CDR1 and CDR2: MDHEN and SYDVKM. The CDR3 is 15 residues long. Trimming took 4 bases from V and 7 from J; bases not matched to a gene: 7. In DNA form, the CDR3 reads TGTGCCAGCAGTTCCCCAGCGGGAGGGCCGAATGAGCAGTTCTTC. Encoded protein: CASSSPAGGPNEQFF.

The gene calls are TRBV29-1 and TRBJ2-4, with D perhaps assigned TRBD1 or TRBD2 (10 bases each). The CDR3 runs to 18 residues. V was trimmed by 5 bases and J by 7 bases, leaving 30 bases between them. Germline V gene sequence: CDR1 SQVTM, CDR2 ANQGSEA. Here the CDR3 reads CSVSRGQGRLAGNNIQYF. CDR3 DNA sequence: TGCAGCGTTTCAAGGGGACAGGGGAGACTAGCGGGTAATAACATTCAGTACTTC.

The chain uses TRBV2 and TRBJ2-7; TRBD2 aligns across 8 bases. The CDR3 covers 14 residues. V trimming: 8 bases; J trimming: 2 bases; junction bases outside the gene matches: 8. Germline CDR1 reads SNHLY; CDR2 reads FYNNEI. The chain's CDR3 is CASLGEAGAYEQYF. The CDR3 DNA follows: TGTGCCAGCCTTGGGGAAGCGGGAGCCTACGAGCAGTACTTC.

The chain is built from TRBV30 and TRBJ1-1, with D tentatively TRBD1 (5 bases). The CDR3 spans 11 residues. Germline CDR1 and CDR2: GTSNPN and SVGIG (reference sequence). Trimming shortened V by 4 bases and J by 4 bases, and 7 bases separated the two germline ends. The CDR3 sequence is CAWNGGTEAFF. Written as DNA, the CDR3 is TGTGCCTGGAACGGGGGCACTGAAGCTTTCTTT.

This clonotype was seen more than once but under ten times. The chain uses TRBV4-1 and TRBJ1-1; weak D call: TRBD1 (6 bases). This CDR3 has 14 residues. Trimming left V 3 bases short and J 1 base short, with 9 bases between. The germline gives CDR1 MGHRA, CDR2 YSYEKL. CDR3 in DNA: TGCGCCAGCAGCCATGCACAGGGGAACACTGAAGCTTTCTTT. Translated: CASSHAQGNTEAFF.

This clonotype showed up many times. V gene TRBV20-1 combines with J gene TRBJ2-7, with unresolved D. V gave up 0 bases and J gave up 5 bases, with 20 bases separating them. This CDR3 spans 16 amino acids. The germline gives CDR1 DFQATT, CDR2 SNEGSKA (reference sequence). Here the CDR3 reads CSARDSPLRFLDEQYF. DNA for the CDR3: TGCAGTGCTAGAGATAGCCCCCTACGATTCTTGGACGAGCAGTACTTC.

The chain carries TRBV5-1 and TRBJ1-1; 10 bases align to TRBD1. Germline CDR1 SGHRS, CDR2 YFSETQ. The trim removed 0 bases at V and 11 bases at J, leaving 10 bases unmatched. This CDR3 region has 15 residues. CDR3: CASSLEGQGSSGAFF. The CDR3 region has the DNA TGCGCCAGCAGCTTGGAGGGACAGGGGAGCTCTGGGGCTTTCTTT.

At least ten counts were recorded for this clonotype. CDR3 in amino acids: CASSSSGRGSYNEQFF. The CDR3 nucleotides are TGTGCCAGCAGTTCTAGCGGGAGGGGCTCCTACAATGAGCAGTTCTTC. The chain joins TRBV28 to TRBJ2-1, with 12 bases matching TRBD2. The CDR3 is made up of 16 amino acids. The V gene's germline CDR1 is MDHEN and CDR2 SYDVKM. The J segment lost 0 bases and the V segment lost 4 bases, leaving 1 base of the junction unmatched.

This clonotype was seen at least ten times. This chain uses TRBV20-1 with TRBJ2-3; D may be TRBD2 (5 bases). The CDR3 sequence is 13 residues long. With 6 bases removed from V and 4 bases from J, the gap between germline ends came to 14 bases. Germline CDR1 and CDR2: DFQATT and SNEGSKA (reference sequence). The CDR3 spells CSARTRAADTQYF. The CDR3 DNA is TGCAGTGCCCGGACTCGTGCGGCAGATACGCAGTATTTT.

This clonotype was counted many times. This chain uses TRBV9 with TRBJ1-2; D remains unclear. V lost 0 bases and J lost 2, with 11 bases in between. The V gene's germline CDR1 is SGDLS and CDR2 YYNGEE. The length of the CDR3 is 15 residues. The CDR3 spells CASSVGGSGNYGYTF. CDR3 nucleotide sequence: TGTGCCAGCAGCGTAGGTGGTAGCGGAAACTATGGCTACACCTTC.

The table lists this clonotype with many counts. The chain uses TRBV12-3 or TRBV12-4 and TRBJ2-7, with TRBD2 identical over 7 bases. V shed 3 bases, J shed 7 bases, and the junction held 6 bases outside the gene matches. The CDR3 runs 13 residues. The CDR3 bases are TGTGCCAGCAGTTTCGGGGGGAGAGGGGAGCAGTACTTC. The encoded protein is CASSFGGRGEQYF.

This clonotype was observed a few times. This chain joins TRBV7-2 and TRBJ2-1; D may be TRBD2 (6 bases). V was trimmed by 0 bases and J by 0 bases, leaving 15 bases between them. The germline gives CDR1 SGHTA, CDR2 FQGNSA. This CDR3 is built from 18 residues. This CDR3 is CASSLAGGNSGSYNEQFF. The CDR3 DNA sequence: TGTGCCAGCAGCTTAGCGGGCGGGAATTCTGGCTCCTACAATGAGCAGTTCTTC.

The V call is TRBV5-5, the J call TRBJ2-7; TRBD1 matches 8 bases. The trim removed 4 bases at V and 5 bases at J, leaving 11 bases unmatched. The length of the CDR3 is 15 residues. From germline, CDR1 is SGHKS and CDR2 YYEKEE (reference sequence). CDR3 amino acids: CASSRGQTGVHEQYF. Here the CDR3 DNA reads TGTGCCAGCAGCCGGGGTCAGACAGGGGTCCACGAGCAGTACTTC.

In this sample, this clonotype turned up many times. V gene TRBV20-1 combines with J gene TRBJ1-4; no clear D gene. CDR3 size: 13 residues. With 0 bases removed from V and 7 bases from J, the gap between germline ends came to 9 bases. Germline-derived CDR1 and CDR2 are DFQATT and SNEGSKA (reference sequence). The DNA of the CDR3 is TGCAGTGCTAGAGACTCCGGGGTTGAAAAACTGTTTTTT. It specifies CSARDSGVEKLFF.

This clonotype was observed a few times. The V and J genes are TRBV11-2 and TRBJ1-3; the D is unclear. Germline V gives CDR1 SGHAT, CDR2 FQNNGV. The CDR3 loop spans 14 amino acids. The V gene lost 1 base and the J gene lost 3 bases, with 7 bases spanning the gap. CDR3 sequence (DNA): TGTGCCAGCAGCTTAGTGTTCCTTGGAAACACCATATATTTT. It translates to CASSLVFLGNTIYF.

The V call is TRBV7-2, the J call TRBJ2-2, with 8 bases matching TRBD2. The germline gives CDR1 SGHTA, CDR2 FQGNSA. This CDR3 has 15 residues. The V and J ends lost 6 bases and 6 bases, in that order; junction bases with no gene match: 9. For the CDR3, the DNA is TGTGCCAGCAGACTGGGACTAGAACGGGCCGGGGAGCTGTTTTTT. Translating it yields CASRLGLERAGELFF.

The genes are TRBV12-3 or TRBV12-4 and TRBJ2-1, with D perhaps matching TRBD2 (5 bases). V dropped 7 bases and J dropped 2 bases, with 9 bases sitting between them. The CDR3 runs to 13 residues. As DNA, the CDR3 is TGTGCCAGCACGAGGGATACCTACAATGAGCAGTTCTTC. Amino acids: CASTRDTYNEQFF.

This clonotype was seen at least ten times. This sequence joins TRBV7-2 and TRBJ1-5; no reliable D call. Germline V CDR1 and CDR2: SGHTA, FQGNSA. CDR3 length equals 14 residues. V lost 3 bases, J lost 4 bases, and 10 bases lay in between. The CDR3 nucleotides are TGTGCCAGCAGCTTGGATACGATTAATCAGCCCCAGCATTTT. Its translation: CASSLDTINQPQHF. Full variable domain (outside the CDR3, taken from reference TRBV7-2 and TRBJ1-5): GAGVSQSPSNKVTEKGKDVELRCDPISGHTALYWYRQSLGQGLEFLIYFQGNSAPDKSGLPSDRFSAERTGGSVSTLTIQRTQQEDSAVYLCASSLDTINQPQHFGDGTRLSIL.

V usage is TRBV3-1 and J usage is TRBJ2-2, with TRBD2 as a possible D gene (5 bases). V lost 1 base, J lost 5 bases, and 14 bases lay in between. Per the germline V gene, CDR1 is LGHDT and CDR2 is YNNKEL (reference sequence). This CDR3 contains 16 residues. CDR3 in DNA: TGTGCCAGCAGCCAAGCGGTAGCGAGAAGGACCGGGGAGCTGTTTTTT. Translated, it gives CASSQAVARRTGELFF.

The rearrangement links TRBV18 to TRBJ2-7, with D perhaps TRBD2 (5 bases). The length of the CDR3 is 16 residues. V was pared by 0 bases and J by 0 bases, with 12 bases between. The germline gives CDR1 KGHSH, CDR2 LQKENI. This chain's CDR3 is CASSPPPQRSSYEQYF. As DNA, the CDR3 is TGTGCCAGCTCACCACCCCCGCAGCGGAGCTCCTACGAGCAGTACTTC.

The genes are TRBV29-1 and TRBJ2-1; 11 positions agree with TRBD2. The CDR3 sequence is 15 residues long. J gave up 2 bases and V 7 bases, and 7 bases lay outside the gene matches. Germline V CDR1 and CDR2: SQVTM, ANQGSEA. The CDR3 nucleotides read TGCAGCGAGGCCCCGGGACTAGCGGCCTACAATGAGCAGTTCTTC. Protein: CSEAPGLAAYNEQFF.

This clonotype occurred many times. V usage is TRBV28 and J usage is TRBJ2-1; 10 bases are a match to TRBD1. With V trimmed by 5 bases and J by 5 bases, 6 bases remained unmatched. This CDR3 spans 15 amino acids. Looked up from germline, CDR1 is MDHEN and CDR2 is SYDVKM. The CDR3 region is CASSAGTGVHNEQFF. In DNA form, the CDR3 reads TGTGCCAGCAGTGCCGGGACAGGGGTCCACAATGAGCAGTTCTTC.

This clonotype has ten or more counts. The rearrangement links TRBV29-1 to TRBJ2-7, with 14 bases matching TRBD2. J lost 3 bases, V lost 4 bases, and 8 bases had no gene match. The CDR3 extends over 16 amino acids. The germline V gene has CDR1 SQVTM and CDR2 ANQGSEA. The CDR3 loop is CSVAGLAGVGNYEQYF. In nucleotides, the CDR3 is TGCAGCGTTGCGGGACTAGCGGGAGTCGGTAACTACGAGCAGTACTTC.

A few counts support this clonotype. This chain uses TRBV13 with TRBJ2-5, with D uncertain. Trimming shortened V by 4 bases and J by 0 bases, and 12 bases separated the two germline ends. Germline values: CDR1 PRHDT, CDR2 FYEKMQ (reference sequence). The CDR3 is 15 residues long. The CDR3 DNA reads TGTGCCAGCAGCTCCGACATGGGATACCAAGAGACCCAGTACTTC. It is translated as CASSSDMGYQETQYF.

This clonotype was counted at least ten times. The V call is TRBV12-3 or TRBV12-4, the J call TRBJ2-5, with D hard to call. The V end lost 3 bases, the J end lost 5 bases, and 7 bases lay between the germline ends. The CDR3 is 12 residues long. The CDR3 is CASSFTSETQYF. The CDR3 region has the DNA TGTGCCAGCAGTTTTACCTCGGAGACCCAGTACTTC.

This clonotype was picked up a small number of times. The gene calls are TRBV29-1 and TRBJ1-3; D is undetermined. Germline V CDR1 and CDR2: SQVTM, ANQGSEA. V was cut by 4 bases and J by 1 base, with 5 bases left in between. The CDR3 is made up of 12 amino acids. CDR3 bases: TGCAGCGTTGGACAATCTGGAAACACCATATATTTT. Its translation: CSVGQSGNTIYF.

The CDR3 DNA sequence: TGTGCCACCAGCGGCGGGACTAGCGGTGGAGCCTACGAGCAGTACTTC. Its translation: CATSGGTSGGAYEQYF. The chain joins TRBV15 to TRBJ2-7; 11 bases align to TRBD2. The CDR3 extends over 16 amino acids. Germline V gives CDR1 LNHNV, CDR2 YYDKDF (reference sequence). The V gene end was trimmed by 5 bases and the J gene end by 2 bases; junction bases not matched to a gene: 8.